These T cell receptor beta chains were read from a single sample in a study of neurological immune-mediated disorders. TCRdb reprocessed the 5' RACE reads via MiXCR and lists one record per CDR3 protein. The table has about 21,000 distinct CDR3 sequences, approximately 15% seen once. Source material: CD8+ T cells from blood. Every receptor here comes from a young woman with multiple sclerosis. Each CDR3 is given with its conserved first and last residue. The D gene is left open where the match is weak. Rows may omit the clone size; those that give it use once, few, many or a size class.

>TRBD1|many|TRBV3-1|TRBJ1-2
CASRSGQGAGYTF
TGTGCCAGCAGGTCCGGACAGGGGGCCGGCTACACCTTC
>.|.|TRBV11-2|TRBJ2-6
CASSPFNSGANVLTF
TGTGCCAGCAGCCCATTTAACTCTGGGGCCAACGTCCTGACTTTC
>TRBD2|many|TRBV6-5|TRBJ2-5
CASSYGGRGVETQYF
TGTGCCAGCAGTTACGGCGGGAGGGGTGTAGAGACCCAGTACTTC
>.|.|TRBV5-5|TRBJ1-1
CASSPAEGRVNTEAFF
TGTGCCAGCAGCCCCGCGGAAGGGAGGGTGAACACTGAAGCTTTCTTT
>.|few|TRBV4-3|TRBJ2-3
CASSQSRVTDTQYF
TGCGCCAGCAGCCAAAGCAGGGTTACAGATACGCAGTATTTT
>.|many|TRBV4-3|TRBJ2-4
CASSQEGSEALYF
TGCGCCAGCAGCCAAGAGGGATCAGAAGCACTGTACTTC
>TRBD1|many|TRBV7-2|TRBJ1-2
CASSLGDRGSGYTF
TGTGCCAGCAGCTTAGGGGACAGGGGGAGCGGCTACACCTTC
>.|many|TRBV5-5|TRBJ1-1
CASEGGSTEAFF
TGTGCCAGCGAAGGGGGGAGCACTGAAGCTTTCTTT
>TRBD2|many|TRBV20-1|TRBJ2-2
CSARDSGRALGGELFF
TGCAGTGCTAGAGATAGCGGGAGGGCCTTAGGCGGGGAGCTGTTTTTT
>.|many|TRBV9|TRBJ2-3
CASSVEGALRGATDTQYF
TGTGCCAGCAGCGTAGAGGGCGCTTTACGGGGGGCCACAGATACGCAGTATTTT
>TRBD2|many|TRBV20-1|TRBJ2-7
CSAVLAGASRYRYEQYF
TGCAGTGCGGTGCTAGCGGGGGCCTCGCGGTATCGGTACGAGCAGTACTTC
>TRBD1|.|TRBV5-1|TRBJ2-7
CASSSGTGEYKQYF
TGCGCCAGCAGCTCGGGGACAGGGGAATACAAGCAGTACTTC
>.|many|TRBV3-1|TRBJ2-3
CASSRGSGVADTQYF
TGTGCCAGCAGCCGCGGGTCGGGAGTCGCAGATACGCAGTATTTT
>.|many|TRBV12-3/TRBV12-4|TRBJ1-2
CASSFWTLYGYTF
TGTGCCAGCAGTTTCTGGACACTCTATGGCTACACCTTC
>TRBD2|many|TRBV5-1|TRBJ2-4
CASSGTTSGTAKNIQYF
TGCGCCAGCAGCGGGACCACTAGCGGGACTGCCAAAAACATTCAGTACTTC
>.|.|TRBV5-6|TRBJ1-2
CASSFGGSYGYTF
TGTGCCAGTAGTTTCGGGGGCAGCTATGGCTACACCTTC
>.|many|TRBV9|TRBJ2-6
CASSGNRVTGANVLTF
TGTGCCAGCAGCGGGAACAGGGTTACTGGGGCCAACGTCCTGACTTTC
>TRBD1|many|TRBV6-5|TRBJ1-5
CASSSIPGQGVQPQHF
TGTGCCAGCAGTTCGATCCCCGGACAGGGGGTTCAGCCCCAGCATTTT